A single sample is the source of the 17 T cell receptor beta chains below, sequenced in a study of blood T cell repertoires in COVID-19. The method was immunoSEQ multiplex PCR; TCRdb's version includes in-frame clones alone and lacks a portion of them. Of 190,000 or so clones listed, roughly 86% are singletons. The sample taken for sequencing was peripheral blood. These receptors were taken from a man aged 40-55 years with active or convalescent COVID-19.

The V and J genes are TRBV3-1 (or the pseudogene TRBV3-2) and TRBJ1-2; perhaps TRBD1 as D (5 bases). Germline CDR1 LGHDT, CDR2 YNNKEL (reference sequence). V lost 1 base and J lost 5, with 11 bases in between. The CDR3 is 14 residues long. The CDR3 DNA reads TGTGCCAGCAGCCAAGGAGTGGGGGGGTATGGCTACACCTTC. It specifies CASSQGVGGYGYTF.

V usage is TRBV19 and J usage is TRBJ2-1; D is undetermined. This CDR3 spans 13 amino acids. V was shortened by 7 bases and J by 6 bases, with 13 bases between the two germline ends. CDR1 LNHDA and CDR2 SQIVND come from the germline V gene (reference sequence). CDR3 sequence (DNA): TGTGCCAGTACCTCAGGATCTTCCAATGAGCAGTTCTTC. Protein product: CASTSGSSNEQFF.

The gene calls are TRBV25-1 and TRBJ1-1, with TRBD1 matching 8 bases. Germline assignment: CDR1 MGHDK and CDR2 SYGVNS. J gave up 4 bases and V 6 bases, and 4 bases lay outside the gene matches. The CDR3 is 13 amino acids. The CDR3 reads CASSPTGGTEAFF. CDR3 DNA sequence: TGTGCCAGCAGCCCTACAGGGGGCACTGAAGCTTTCTTT.

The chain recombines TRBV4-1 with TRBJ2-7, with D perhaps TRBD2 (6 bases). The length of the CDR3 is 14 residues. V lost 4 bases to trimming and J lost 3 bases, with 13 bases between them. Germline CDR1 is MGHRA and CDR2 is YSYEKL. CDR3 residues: CASSPRESVYEQYF. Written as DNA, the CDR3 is TGCGCCAGCAGCCCCCGGGAGTCCGTCTACGAGCAGTACTTC.

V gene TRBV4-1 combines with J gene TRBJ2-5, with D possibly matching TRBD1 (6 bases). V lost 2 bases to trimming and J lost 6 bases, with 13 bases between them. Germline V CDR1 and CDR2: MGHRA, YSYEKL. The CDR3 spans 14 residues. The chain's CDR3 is CASSQPTGSKTQYF. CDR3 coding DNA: TGCGCCAGCAGCCAACCTACAGGGAGTAAGACCCAGTACTTC.

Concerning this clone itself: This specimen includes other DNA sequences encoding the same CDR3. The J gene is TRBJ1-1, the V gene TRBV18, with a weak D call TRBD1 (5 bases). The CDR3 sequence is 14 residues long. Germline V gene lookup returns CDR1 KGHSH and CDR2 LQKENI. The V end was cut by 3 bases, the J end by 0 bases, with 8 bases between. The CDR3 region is CASSPTVMNTEAFF. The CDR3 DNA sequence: TGTGCCAGCTCACCGACAGTCATGAACACTGAAGCTTTCTTT.

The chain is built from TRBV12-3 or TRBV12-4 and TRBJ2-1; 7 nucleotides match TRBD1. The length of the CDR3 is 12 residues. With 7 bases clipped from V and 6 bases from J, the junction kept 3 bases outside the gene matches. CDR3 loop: CASTGTANEQFF. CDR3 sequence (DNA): TGTGCCAGCACCGGGACAGCCAATGAGCAGTTCTTC.

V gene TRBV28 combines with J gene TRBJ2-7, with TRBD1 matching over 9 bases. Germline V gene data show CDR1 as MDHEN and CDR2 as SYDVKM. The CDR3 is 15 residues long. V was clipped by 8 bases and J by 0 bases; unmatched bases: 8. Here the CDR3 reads CASGLQGASSYEQYF. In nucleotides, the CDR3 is TGTGCCAGCGGGTTACAGGGGGCGAGCTCCTACGAGCAGTACTTC.

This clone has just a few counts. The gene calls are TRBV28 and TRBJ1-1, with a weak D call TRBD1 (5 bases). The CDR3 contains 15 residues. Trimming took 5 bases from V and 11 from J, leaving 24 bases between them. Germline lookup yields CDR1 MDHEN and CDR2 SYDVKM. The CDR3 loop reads CASSTTQDSSEEAFF. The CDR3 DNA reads TGTGCCAGCAGTACCACACAGGATTCCTCCGAAGAGGCTTTCTTT. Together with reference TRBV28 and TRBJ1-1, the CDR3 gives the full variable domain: DVKVTQSSRYLVKRTGEKVFLECVQDMDHENMFWYRQDPGLGLRLIYFSYDVKMKEKGDIPEGYSVSREKKERFSLILESASTNQTSMYLCASSTTQDSSEEAFFGQGTRLTVV.

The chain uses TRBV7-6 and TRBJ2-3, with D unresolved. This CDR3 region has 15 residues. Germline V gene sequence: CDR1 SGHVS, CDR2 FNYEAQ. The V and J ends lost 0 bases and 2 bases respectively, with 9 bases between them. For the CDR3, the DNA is TGTGCCAGCAGCTTAGCCCCACTCGACACAGATACGCAGTATTTT. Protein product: CASSLAPLDTDTQYF.

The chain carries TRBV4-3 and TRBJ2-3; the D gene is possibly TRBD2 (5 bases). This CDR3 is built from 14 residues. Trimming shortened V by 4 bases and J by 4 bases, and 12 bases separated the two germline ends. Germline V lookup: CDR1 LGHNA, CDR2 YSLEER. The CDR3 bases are TGCGCCAGCAGCCGAACTAGTTCCTCAGATACGCAGTATTTT. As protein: CASSRTSSSDTQYF.

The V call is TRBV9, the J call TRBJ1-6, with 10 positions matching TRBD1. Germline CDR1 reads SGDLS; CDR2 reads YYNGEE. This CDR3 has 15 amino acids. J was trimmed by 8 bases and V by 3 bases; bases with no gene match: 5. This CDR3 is CASSAGQGGHSPLHF. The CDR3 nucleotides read TGTGCCAGCAGCGCCGGACAGGGGGGTCATTCACCCCTCCACTTT. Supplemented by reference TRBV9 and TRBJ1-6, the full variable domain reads DSGVTQTPKHLITATGQRVTLRCSPRSGDLSVYWYQQSLDQGLQFLIQYYNGEERAKGNILERFSAQQFPDLHSELNLSSLELGDSALYFCASSAGQGGHSPLHFGNGTRLTVT.

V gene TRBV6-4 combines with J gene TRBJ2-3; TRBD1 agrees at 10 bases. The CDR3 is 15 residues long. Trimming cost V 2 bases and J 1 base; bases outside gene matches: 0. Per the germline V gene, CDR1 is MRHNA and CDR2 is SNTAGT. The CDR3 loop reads CASSDGTGGTDTQYF. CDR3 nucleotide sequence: TGTGCCAGCAGTGACGGGACAGGGGGCACAGATACGCAGTATTTT.

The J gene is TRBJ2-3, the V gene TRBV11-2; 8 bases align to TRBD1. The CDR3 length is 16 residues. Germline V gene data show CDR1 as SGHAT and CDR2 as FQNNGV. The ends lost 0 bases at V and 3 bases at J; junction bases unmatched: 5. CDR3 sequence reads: CASSLDRTGGTDTQYF. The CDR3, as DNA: TGTGCCAGCAGCTTAGATCGCACAGGGGGGACAGATACGCAGTATTTT. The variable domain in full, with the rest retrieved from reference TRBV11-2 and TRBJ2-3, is EAGVAQSPRYKIIEKRQSVAFWCNPISGHATLYWYQQILGQGPKLLIQFQNNGVVDDSQLPKDRFSAERLKGVDSTLKIQPAKLEDSAVYLCASSLDRTGGTDTQYFGPGTRLTVL.

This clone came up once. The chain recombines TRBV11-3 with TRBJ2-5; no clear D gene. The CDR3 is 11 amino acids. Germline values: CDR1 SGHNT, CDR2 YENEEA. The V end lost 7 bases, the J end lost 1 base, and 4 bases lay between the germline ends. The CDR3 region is CASTFQETQYF. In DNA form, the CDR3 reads TGTGCCAGCACGTTCCAAGAGACCCAGTACTTC. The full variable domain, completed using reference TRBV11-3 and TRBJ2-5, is EAGVVQSPRYKIIEKKQPVAFWCNPISGHNTLYWYLQNLGQGPELLIRYENEEAVDDSQLPKDRFSAERLKGVDSTLKIQPAELGDSAVYLCASTFQETQYFGPGTRLLVL.

The DNA of the CDR3 is TGTGCCAGCAGGTACAGTGCGAACATTCAGTACTTC. Its translation is CASRYSANIQYF. The rearrangement uses TRBV6-5 and TRBJ2-4, with D unresolved. Germline-derived CDR1 and CDR2 are MNHEY and SVGAGI. This CDR3 has 12 residues. Trimming took off 6 bases at V and 7 bases at J, with 10 bases between the two ends.

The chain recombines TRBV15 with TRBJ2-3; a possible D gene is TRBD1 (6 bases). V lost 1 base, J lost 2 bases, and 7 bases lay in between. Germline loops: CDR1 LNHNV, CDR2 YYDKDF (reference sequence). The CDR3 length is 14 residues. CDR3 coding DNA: TGTGCCACCAGCAGAGTGGGGGCCACAGATACGCAGTATTTT. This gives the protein CATSRVGATDTQYF.